A single sample is the source of the 27 T cell receptor beta chains below, sequenced in a study of OX40 agonist ivuxolimab in advanced cancers. The assay was immunoSEQ multiplex PCR, and TCRdb's table has in-frame clones only and misses some. The repertoire holds about 42,000 clones, with roughly nine tenths as singletons. Specimen: CD4+ or CD8+ T cells sorted from blood, collected in a trial of the OX40 agonist ivuxolimab. Every receptor here comes from an adult with an advanced solid tumor such as melanoma, head and neck, liver or kidney cancer.

The V and J genes are TRBV28 and TRBJ2-1, with D possibly TRBD2 on 6 matching bases. V was trimmed by 5 bases and J by 1 base, leaving 15 bases between them. This CDR3 is built from 16 residues. Germline CDR1 is MDHEN and CDR2 is SYDVKM. CDR3 region: CASSHLEGRSYNEQFF. DNA for the CDR3: TGTGCCAGCAGTCATTTAGAAGGGAGGTCCTACAATGAGCAGTTCTTC.

The chain recombines TRBV18 with TRBJ2-1; D might be TRBD1 (5 bases). The CDR3 length is 17 residues. Trimming took off 0 bases at V and 0 bases at J, with 12 bases between the two ends. CDR1 is KGHSH, CDR2 LQKENI, per germline. The chain's CDR3 is CASSPPIDSRSYNEQFF. The CDR3 region has the DNA TGTGCCAGCTCACCACCAATTGACAGCCGCTCCTACAATGAGCAGTTCTTC.

The chain combines TRBV5-1 with TRBJ1-6, with TRBD1 identical over 7 bases. The CDR3 sequence is 15 residues long. Germline CDR1 is SGHRS and CDR2 is YFSETQ. V shed 2 bases, J shed 9 bases, and the junction held 8 bases outside the gene matches. CDR3 protein: CASSFGAQGGSPLHF. The CDR3, as DNA: TGCGCCAGCAGCTTTGGGGCGCAGGGGGGTTCACCCCTCCACTTT.

This chain links TRBV7-2 with TRBJ2-3, with D uncertain. Trimming pared 2 bases from V and 2 bases from J, leaving 5 bases between. CDR3 length equals 13 residues. Germline CDR1 and CDR2: SGHTA and FQGNSA. CDR3 nucleotides: TGTGCCAGCAGCTTAATATACACAGATACGCAGTATTTT. It translates to CASSLIYTDTQYF.

The chain combines TRBV5-1 with TRBJ2-5; D is possibly TRBD2 (5 bases). The germline V and J ends were trimmed by 0 bases and 2 bases, with 11 bases remaining between them. The germline CDR1 and CDR2 sequences are SGHRS and YFSETQ. This CDR3 region has 15 residues. The CDR3 DNA follows: TGCGCCAGCAGCTTGGGTGTGGGGAGACAAGAGACCCAGTACTTC. Translating it yields CASSLGVGRQETQYF.

Here the CDR3 DNA reads TGTGCCACCAGCAGAGATCAGGAGGGATTCGACGAGCAGTACTTC. It yields the protein CATSRDQEGFDEQYF. V and J are TRBV15 and TRBJ2-7; possible D gene TRBD2, 6 bases. Trimming cost V 0 bases and J 5 bases, with 14 bases left between them. This CDR3 contains 15 residues. The germline V gene encodes CDR1 LNHNV and CDR2 YYDKDF (reference sequence).

The chain employs TRBV19 and TRBJ2-2; TRBD2 might be the D (7 bases). CDR3 length: 15 amino acids. Germline V gene lookup returns CDR1 LNHDA and CDR2 SQIVND (reference sequence). V lost 2 bases to trimming and J lost 6 bases, with 13 bases between them. The CDR3 DNA reads TGTGCCAGTAGTATATTGGGGGGGGCCCCCGGGGAGCTGTTTTTT. It yields the protein CASSILGGAPGELFF.

The rearrangement uses TRBV11-1 and TRBJ2-3; 14 positions match TRBD2. Per germline, CDR1 SGHAT and CDR2 FQDESV (reference sequence). This CDR3 has 17 residues. The junction had 6 bases not matched to a gene; V was cut back by 5 bases and J by 2 bases. In DNA form, the CDR3 reads TGTGCCAGCAGCACCGGACTAGCGGGGGGCATCACAGATACGCAGTATTTT. Amino acid sequence: CASSTGLAGGITDTQYF.

V gene TRBV5-8 combines with J gene TRBJ2-7; tentatively, D is TRBD2 (6 bases). The CDR3 is made up of 14 amino acids. Germline V gene lookup returns CDR1 SGHTS and CDR2 YDEGEE. Trimming took off 0 bases at V and 6 bases at J, with 13 bases between the two ends. The CDR3 is CASSLGMGGGEQYF. The CDR3 DNA sequence: TGTGCCAGCAGCTTGGGTATGGGGGGAGGCGAGCAGTACTTC.

The chain uses TRBV6-5 and TRBJ1-1, with D perhaps TRBD1 (5 bases). V lost 2 bases and J lost 3, with 13 bases in between. The CDR3 is made up of 15 amino acids. Germline CDR1 and CDR2: MNHEY and SVGAGI. The CDR3 nucleotides are TGTGCCAGCAGTTACGGGCGGGTAGGGGACACTGAAGCTTTCTTT. This sequence encodes CASSYGRVGDTEAFF.

The CDR3 is CAGYLPGQKNGYTF. CDR3 DNA: TGTGCCGGCTACCTACCGGGACAGAAAAATGGCTACACCTTC. The chain links TRBV2 to TRBJ1-2, with TRBD1 matching over 7 bases. The CDR3 covers 14 residues. After removal of 11 bases from V and 6 bases from J, the junction contained 15 bases not matched to a gene. CDR1 and CDR2 (germline): SNHLY, FYNNEI.

This clone has a handful of counts. The genes are TRBV10-3 and TRBJ2-7, with 7 positions matching TRBD1. Germline V CDR1 and CDR2: ENHRY, SYGVKD. The CDR3 is made up of 11 amino acids. The trim removed 10 bases at V and 6 bases at J, leaving 6 bases unmatched. The CDR3 region is CATRQGGEQYF. For the CDR3, the DNA is TGTGCCACCAGACAGGGCGGCGAGCAGTACTTC.

This chain uses TRBV2 with TRBJ2-7; D might be TRBD1 (6 bases). This CDR3 has 15 residues. Deletions cut 2 bases from V and 6 bases from J, with 17 bases between. Looked up from germline, CDR1 is SNHLY and CDR2 is FYNNEI. In nucleotides, the CDR3 is TGTGCCAGCAGTGAATCCCCAGTACAGGGCGGCGAGCAGTACTTC. Translated: CASSESPVQGGEQYF.

The rearrangement links TRBV5-5 to TRBJ1-1; D call uncertain. Germline values: CDR1 SGHKS, CDR2 YYEKEE (reference sequence). The CDR3 has 14 amino acids. Trimming left V 2 bases short and J 2 bases short, with 10 bases between. CDR3 sequence reads: CASSFQNSNTEAFF. In DNA form, the CDR3 reads TGTGCCAGCAGCTTCCAAAACAGTAACACTGAAGCTTTCTTT.

The chain employs TRBV28 and TRBJ1-2; D perhaps matches TRBD1 (6 bases). The V end was cut by 6 bases, the J end by 3 bases, with 14 bases between. This CDR3 is 14 amino acids long. Germline lookup yields CDR1 MDHEN and CDR2 SYDVKM. The CDR3 spells CASSTSTGDYGYTF. CDR3 sequence (DNA): TGTGCCAGCAGCACCTCGACAGGCGACTATGGCTACACCTTC.

The chain recombines TRBV27 with TRBJ2-5; a possible D gene is TRBD1 (6 bases). CDR3 length equals 14 residues. Germline V lookup: CDR1 MNHEY, CDR2 SMNVEV (reference sequence). Trimming pared 3 bases from V and 3 bases from J, leaving 11 bases between. CDR3 sequence (DNA): TGTGCCAGCAGTTTCAGGGGTCGGGAAGAGACCCAGTACTTC. As protein: CASSFRGREETQYF.

The V call is TRBV29-1, the J call TRBJ2-5; D is unclear. V was shortened by 4 bases and J by 4 bases, with 4 bases between the two germline ends. The CDR3 has 10 residues. The germline V gene encodes CDR1 SQVTM and CDR2 ANQGSEA. The CDR3 bases are TGCAGCGTTGGGGGAGAGACCCAGTACTTC. The encoded protein is CSVGGETQYF.

V gene TRBV5-6 combines with J gene TRBJ2-3, with no clear D. The CDR3 loop spans 14 amino acids. Between the trimmed V and J ends, which lost 0 bases and 1 base, there was a span of 6 bases. The germline gives CDR1 SGHDT, CDR2 YYEEEE. CDR3 in DNA: TGTGCCAGCAGCTTGGACCAGGGCACAGATACGCAGTATTTT. Translated: CASSLDQGTDTQYF.

V usage is TRBV5-1 and J usage is TRBJ1-5; D remains unclear. The germline V gene encodes CDR1 SGHRS and CDR2 YFSETQ. The CDR3 contains 12 residues. The V end was cut by 0 bases, the J end by 4 bases, with 2 bases between. Written as DNA, the CDR3 is TGCGCCAGCAGCTTGGAGAATCAGCCCCAGCATTTT. Its translation: CASSLENQPQHF.

The chain recombines TRBV29-1 with TRBJ1-2; TRBD1 aligns across 8 bases. CDR3 length equals 12 residues. Unmatched junction bases numbered 5, after V lost 7 bases and J lost 4 bases. Germline lookup yields CDR1 SQVTM and CDR2 ANQGSEA. CDR3 bases: TGCAGCGGGGGACAGGACTTCTATGGCTACACCTTC. Its translation is CSGGQDFYGYTF.

The chain's CDR3 is CASSQAGGVPSEQFF. The DNA for the CDR3 is TGCGCCAGCAGCCAAGCTGGGGGGGTTCCGAGTGAGCAGTTCTTC. The chain is built from TRBV4-3 and TRBJ2-1; 7 positions agree with TRBD2. The CDR3 loop spans 15 amino acids. The V segment lost 1 base and the J segment 9 bases; nucleotides outside the gene matches: 9. Germline V CDR1 and CDR2: LGHNA, YSLEER.

The V gene is TRBV5-6, the J gene TRBJ1-1; no definite D call. This CDR3 has 15 residues. V was trimmed by 3 bases and J by 3 bases, leaving 15 bases between them. CDR1 and CDR2 from the germline V gene are SGHDT and YYEEEE. CDR3 sequence reads: CASSSNLRWDTEAFF. DNA of the CDR3: TGTGCCAGCAGCTCCAACCTACGCTGGGACACTGAAGCTTTCTTT.

This clone has only one observation. This chain uses TRBV7-9 with TRBJ2-7; D is undetermined. The CDR3 has 14 residues. Germline-derived CDR1 and CDR2 are SEHNR and FQNEAQ (reference sequence). Trimming took 6 bases from V and 2 from J, leaving 14 bases between them. CDR3 region: CASSTNVGPYEQYF. In nucleotides, the CDR3 is TGTGCCAGCAGTACCAACGTTGGGCCCTACGAGCAGTACTTC. The variable domain in full, completed from reference TRBV7-9 and TRBJ2-7, reads DTGVSQNPRHKITKRGQNVTFRCDPISEHNRLYWYRQTLGQGPEFLTYFQNEAQLEKSRLLSDRFSAERPKGSFSTLEIQRTEQGDSAMYLCASSTNVGPYEQYFGPGTRLTVT.

The V call is TRBV21-1, the J call TRBJ1-3; the DNA was not compared with TRBD1, the D call given in the table. TRBV21-1 is a documented pseudogene. There are 16 residues in the CDR3. The CDR3 DNA sequence: TGTGCCAGCAGCAAAGGGGGCCAGACAGGGTATCACACCATATATTTT. This translates into CASSKGGQTGYHTIYF.

This chain joins TRBV28 and TRBJ2-1; D not resolved. V lost 6 bases and J 5 bases, leaving 8 bases between the germline ends. The CDR3 is 12 amino acids. Germline V gene data show CDR1 as MDHEN and CDR2 as SYDVKM. Here the CDR3 reads CASSPLDNEQFF. DNA of the CDR3: TGTGCCAGCAGCCCTTTGGACAATGAGCAGTTCTTC.

The rearrangement links TRBV7-2 to TRBJ1-6; D ambiguous. CDR3 length: 13 amino acids. The V end was cut by 3 bases, the J end by 10 bases, with 10 bases between. Germline CDR1 SGHTA, CDR2 FQGNSA. The CDR3 protein is CASSFDVDSPLHF. In DNA, the CDR3 is TGTGCCAGCAGCTTTGACGTGGACTCACCCCTCCACTTT.

CDR3 sequence: CASSSESYEQYF. The CDR3 DNA is TGTGCCAGCTCGTCCGAATCCTACGAGCAGTACTTC. This sequence joins TRBV2 and TRBJ2-7; D is undetermined. The V gene lost 8 bases and the J gene lost 1 base, with 9 bases spanning the gap. CDR1 and CDR2 (germline): SNHLY, FYNNEI. There are 12 residues in the CDR3.